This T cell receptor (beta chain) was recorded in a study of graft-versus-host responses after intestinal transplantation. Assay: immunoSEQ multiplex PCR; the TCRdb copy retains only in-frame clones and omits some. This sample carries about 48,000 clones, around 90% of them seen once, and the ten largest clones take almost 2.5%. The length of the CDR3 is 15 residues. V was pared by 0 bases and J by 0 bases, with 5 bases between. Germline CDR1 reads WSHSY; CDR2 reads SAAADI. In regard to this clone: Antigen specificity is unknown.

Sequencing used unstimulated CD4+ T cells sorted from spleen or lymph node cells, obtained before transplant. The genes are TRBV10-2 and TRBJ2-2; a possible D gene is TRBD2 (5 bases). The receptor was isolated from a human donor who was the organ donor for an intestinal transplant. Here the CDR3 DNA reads TGCGCCAGCAGTGAGTCTAGCGCGAACACCGGGGAGCTGTTTTTT. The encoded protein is CASSESSANTGELFF.